These T cell receptor beta chains were read from a single sample in a study of blood T cell repertoires in COVID-19. Using immunoSEQ multiplex PCR, the repertoire was profiled, and TCRdb retains in-frame clones only, with some absent. Here the sample spans 180,000 or so clones, over 70% being singletons. The sample comprised PBMCs or T cells enriched from blood (not recorded which). These receptors were obtained from a man aged 50 to 59 who had recovered from COVID-19. CDR3s include the opening cysteine and the closing phenylalanine or tryptophan.

j_call v_call cdr3_aa
TRBJ2-1 TRBV7-3 CASSLSPQGFDEQFF
TRBJ1-5 TRBV7-9 CASSPGTDQPQHF
TRBJ1-5 TRBV12-3/TRBV12-4 CASWDSSNQPQHF
TRBJ1-5 TRBV6-5 CASRKGQGTLGPQHF
TRBJ1-2 TRBV12-3/TRBV12-4 CASKAGSYGYTF
TRBJ1-2 TRBV4-1 CASSQAGTAIYGYTF
TRBJ2-2 TRBV5-1 CASSLDAGPGELFF
TRBJ2-3 TRBV7-3 CASSLGDYSTDTQYF
TRBJ2-5 TRBV28 CASSLGGQGKETQYF
TRBJ1-5 TRBV19 CASSLTRQPQHF
TRBJ1-1 TRBV2 CASSENLRNTEAFF
TRBJ2-3 TRBV2 CASSEALWQGTDTQYF
TRBJ1-2 TRBV11-2 CASSRLGTAYGYTF
TRBJ1-4 TRBV7-9 CASSIRDFNEKLFF
TRBJ1-1 TRBV2 CASSRARMNTEAFF
TRBJ2-1 TRBV14 CASSPYRGPSSYNEQFF
TRBJ2-1 TRBV7-6 CASSLATEDEQFF
TRBJ1-4 TRBV7-9 CASSSGQGFEKLFF
TRBJ1-1 TRBV11-1 CASSPGQGAPTEAFF
TRBJ1-5 TRBV5-1 CASSFGTVPDQPQHF
TRBJ2-7 TRBV6-5 CASSRDSYEQYF
TRBJ1-4 TRBV4-1 CASSPRQGENEKLFF
TRBJ1-5 TRBV23-1 CASSQSKAGGVNQPQHF
TRBJ2-5 TRBV28 CASSQGGNQETQYF
TRBJ2-1 TRBV28 CASSPPPAGTRNEQFF
TRBJ2-3 TRBV5-5 CASSLAPDTQYF
TRBJ2-1 TRBV9 CASSAEVAGDEQFF
TRBJ1-2 TRBV2 CASSEAEGANGYTF